This T cell receptor beta chain is from a study of blood T cell repertoires in COVID-19. The wider study: Acute-phase and convalescent COVID-19 samples originated in the United States, Italy and Spain. The cDNA or gDNA used as material had been derived from T cells, B-cell-depleted T cells, or PBMCs.

Germline lookup yields CDR1 SGHTA and CDR2 FQGNSA. Trimming took 8 bases from V and 5 from J; bases not matched to a gene: 8. This CDR3 is 14 amino acids long. Study processing details: Reference gene primer amplification yielded estimated nucleated cell counts. TCRdb's table, derived via immunoSEQ multiplex PCR, lists solely in-frame clones and lacks some. The DNA gave D and trimming, while V, J and clone size come from that table. The sample has approximately 440,000 clones; 90% are singletons. The TCR sequence derives from a man aged 18 to 30 who had recovered from COVID-19. This chain uses TRBV7-2 with TRBJ2-2, with 7 bases fitting TRBD1. Sequenced sample: PBMCs or T cells enriched from blood (not recorded which). Written as DNA, the CDR3 is TGTGCCAGCGGATGGACAGGCGGGACCGGGGAGCTGTTTTTT. It translates to CASGWTGGTGELFF.